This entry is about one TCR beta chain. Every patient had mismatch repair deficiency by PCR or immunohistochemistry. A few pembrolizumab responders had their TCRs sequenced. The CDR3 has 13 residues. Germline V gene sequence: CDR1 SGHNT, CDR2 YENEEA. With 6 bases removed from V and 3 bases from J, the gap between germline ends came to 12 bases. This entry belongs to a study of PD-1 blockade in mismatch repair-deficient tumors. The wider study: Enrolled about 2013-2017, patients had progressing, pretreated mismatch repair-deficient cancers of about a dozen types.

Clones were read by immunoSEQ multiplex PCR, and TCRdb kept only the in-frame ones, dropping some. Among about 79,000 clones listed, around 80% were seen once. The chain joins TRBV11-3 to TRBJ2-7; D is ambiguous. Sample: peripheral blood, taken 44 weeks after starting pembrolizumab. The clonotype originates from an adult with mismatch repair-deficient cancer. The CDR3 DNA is TGTGCCAGCAGGGCGGTTGTTGTCTACGAGCAGTACTTC. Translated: CASRAVVVYEQYF.